What follows describes a single TCR beta chain. The antigen it binds to is not known. Base quality data are lacking; no much larger clone is found one base away. The data are from a study of blood T cells in healthy people across ages (dated by TCRdb to the mid-2010s). For the study in its entirety: In model experiments, roughly one uniquely barcoded TCR beta cDNA molecule per two T cells was captured by template switching. Donors were grouped into four age groups: young (average approximately 16 years), middle-aged (about 38), aged (around 60) and long-lived (around 82). The study measured age-related changes in TCR beta repertoire diversity using deep sequencing normalized with unique cDNA molecular identifiers. Using the same blood draw, the study looked at two additional independent replicas of 1 million unique cDNA reads for two donors, one aged 18 to 30 and the other aged 80 or older. To avoid experimental bias, donors of different ages were randomly spread across the sequencing lanes. The paper's findings and limits, for the study overall: Since profiling was done on bulk unsorted PBMCs, naive and antigen-experienced compartments could not be conclusively compared. Estimates of total diversity from one million sequenced T cells were regarded as lower bounds and underestimates. Observed TCR beta diversity per million T cells fell roughly linearly with age, and a significant reduction was already apparent by age about 36. There was a strong correlation between observed TCR beta diversity and the percentage of naive T cells measured by flow cytometry. Because donor CMV infection status was unknown, age-related changes in expanded clonotypes were potentially confounded. Compared with the aged group, the long-lived group had more naive CD4+ T cells, fewer expanded clones and increased TCR diversity, suggesting age selection.

Libraries came from 5' RACE. Instrument on record: Illumina HiSeq 2500. The second PCR ran for about 6 to 12 cycles and used a J-beta primer mix along with a sample-barcoded 5' primer. A unique molecular identifier was introduced onto each TCR beta cDNA molecule by a template-switch 5' adaptor carrying 12 random nucleotides. Each sample yielded at least 3 million CDR3-containing paired-end reads. First-strand cDNA was synthesized from all RNA with the Mint cDNA synthesis kit, primed by a TRBC-specific oligonucleotide. After uracil-DNA glycosylase treatment, a first 18-cycle PCR used universal primers M1SS and BC2_uni_R on all cDNA. Regarding the original processing steps: For normalization, 1 million high-quality reads, each with a distinct molecular identifier, were randomly selected from each sample. Instead of being binned into consensus sequences, reads that shared molecular identifiers were thrown out. MiTCR, set to a Q25 quality threshold and the strictest error-elimination algorithm, was used for CDR3 identification, clonotype clustering and error correction. A nonparametric unseen species model using Euler transformation provided a lower-bound estimate of total TCR beta diversity. The public reads were reanalyzed by TCRdb: fastp trimming at Q25, MiXCR alignment, in-frame beta chains only. CDR3 protein sequences are deduplicated, and each keeps its most common genes and DNA. TCRdb's processing, not the authors' own work, is the source of the V and J calls. The sample includes fewer than 900,000 distinct CDR3 sequences, with roughly 44% observed a single time. Clones ranked in the top ten supply around a fifth of the sample.

V is pared back by 0 bases and J by 7 bases, with 21 bases lying between the germline termini. The germline V gene (reference sequence) yields DFQATT for CDR1 and SNEGSKA for CDR2. The CDR3 covers 17 residues, taking in both the cysteine and the phenylalanine. Kept here is only the CDR3 DNA, which spans 51 bases and is read in frame from base 1. Systemically healthy Caucasian individuals from Russia, about 38 in total and aged about 6 to 100 years, were included as donors. Each donor gave 8 to 10 milliliters of peripheral blood, drawn into EDTA-treated Vacutainer tubes. Ficoll-Paque density-gradient centrifugation was used to isolate PBMCs, with at least 6.5 million per sample. Total RNA was extracted from PBMCs with Trizol reagent, with at least 6 micrograms obtained per sample. The percentages of naive CD45RAhigh/CD27high T cells were determined by flow cytometry on a PBMC aliquot from every donor.

Sequencing was performed on blood. The V and J genes are TRBV20-1 and TRBJ1-4; there is no confident call for the D gene. This TCR was sampled from a woman between 55 and 75 years old in good health. The encoded CDR3 is CSARDYTGPLKGEKLFF. The base sequence is TGCAGTGCTAGAGATTACACCGGGCCTCTGAAAGGTGAAAAACTGTTTTTT.